A selection of T cell receptor beta chains follows, all from one sample in a study of blood T cell repertoires in COVID-19. Sequencing used immunoSEQ multiplex PCR; TCRdb keeps in-frame clones, though not all of them. Of roughly 260,000 clones in the sample, about 87% were seen once. Sequencing was carried out using peripheral blood. Every receptor here comes from a man aged 55 to 69 who had recovered from COVID-19. Both conserved end residues are part of each CDR3. Fields, in order: CDR3 length, D gene, clone size, V gene, J gene, CDR3 protein, CDR3 DNA. A D gene is named only where the DNA matches it firmly. Clone size, where shown, is once, few, many, or a class for clones that have expanded.

15	TRBD1	-	TRBV5-1	TRBJ1-6	CASSLGDRRNSPLHF	TGCGCCAGCAGCTTGGGGGACAGGCGAAATTCACCCCTCCACTTT
16	-	-	TRBV5-1	TRBJ2-2	CASSLIRELNTGELFF	TGCGCCAGCAGCTTGATACGGGAATTGAACACCGGGGAGCTGTTTTTT
21	TRBD1	-	TRBV3-1/TRBV3-2	TRBJ1-3	CASSHSLETGSFLSSGNTIYF	TGTGCCAGCAGCCACTCCCTGGAGACAGGGTCCTTCCTTAGCTCTGGAAACACCATATATTTT
13	-	-	TRBV18	TRBJ1-1	CASSIDMNTEAFF	TGTGCCAGCTCAATCGACATGAACACTGAAGCTTTCTTT
17	TRBD2	-	TRBV3-1/TRBV3-2	TRBJ2-5	CASSQTWTSEGGETQYF	TGTGCCAGCAGCCAAACCTGGACTAGCGAGGGTGGAGAGACCCAGTACTTC
13	-	-	TRBV12-3/TRBV12-4	TRBJ1-5	CASSPYSNQPQHF	TGTGCCAGCAGTCCCTACAGCAATCAGCCCCAGCATTTT
12	TRBD1	-	TRBV13	TRBJ1-2	CASSSGGNGYTF	TGTGCCAGCAGTTCAGGGGGGAATGGCTACACCTTC
13	-	-	TRBV10-1	TRBJ2-7	CASSEAGSYEQYF	TGCGCCAGCAGTGAGGCGGGATCCTACGAGCAGTACTTC
15	-	-	TRBV19	TRBJ2-7	CASSPWTGLNYEQYF	TGTGCCAGTAGTCCTTGGACGGGATTGAACTACGAGCAGTACTTC
14	-	once	TRBV19	TRBJ1-2	CASSMGPQGSSYTF	TGTGCCAGTAGTATGGGGCCACAGGGATCCAGCTACACCTTC
15	-	-	TRBV6-1	TRBJ2-4	CASSEPRGLEFIQYF	TGTGCCAGCAGTGAACCGCGGGGTCTTGAATTCATTCAGTACTTC
14	-	-	TRBV19	TRBJ1-2	CASSIFSGSFGYTF	TGTGCCAGTAGTATATTCTCCGGGTCGTTTGGCTACACCTTC
15	-	-	TRBV2	TRBJ1-1	CASRGGKKGNTEAFF	TGTGCCAGCAGGGGGGGTAAGAAGGGGAACACTGAAGCTTTCTTT
12	-	-	TRBV7-9	TRBJ2-7	CASSSGEWEQYF	TGTGCCAGCAGCTCGGGGGAATGGGAGCAGTACTTC
13	-	-	TRBV29-1	TRBJ1-1	CSVRGNQNTEAFF	TGCAGCGTCCGGGGAAATCAGAACACTGAAGCTTTCTTT
15	-	-	TRBV3-1/TRBV3-2	TRBJ1-2	CASSHGELHLYGYTF	TGTGCCAGCAGCCACGGGGAGCTCCACCTCTATGGCTACACCTTC
16	TRBD1	-	TRBV9	TRBJ1-2	CASSAHTSGTGNGYTF	TGTGCCAGCAGCGCACATACCTCCGGGACAGGGAACGGCTACACCTTC
17	-	-	TRBV3-1/TRBV3-2	TRBJ2-2	CASSRITRTANTGELFF	TGTGCCAGCAGCCGAATTACTAGGACGGCGAACACCGGGGAGCTGTTTTTT
18	-	-	TRBV5-1	TRBJ1-4	CASSSGLRPLATNEKLFF	TGCGCCAGCAGCTCGGGACTTAGGCCCCTTGCAACTAATGAAAAACTGTTTTTT
20	TRBD2	-	TRBV4-2	TRBJ2-3	CASSQDLAWLAGAGTDTQYF	TGTGCCAGCAGCCAAGATCTTGCATGGCTAGCGGGGGCCGGCACAGATACGCAGTATTTT
15	TRBD2	-	TRBV3-1/TRBV3-2	TRBJ2-3	CASSQLAGSTDTQYF	TGTGCCAGCAGCCAACTAGCGGGGAGCACAGATACGCAGTATTTT
14	-	-	TRBV7-2	TRBJ2-7	CASSLGQVTYEQYF	TGTGCCAGCAGCTTAGGACAGGTGACCTACGAGCAGTACTTC
16	TRBD1	-	TRBV5-1	TRBJ2-1	CASSLARDRAGNEQFF	TGCGCCAGCAGCTTGGCCCGAGACAGGGCCGGCAATGAGCAGTTCTTC
16	-	-	TRBV11-3	TRBJ2-3	CASSSPLGLHTDTQYF	TGTGCCAGCAGCTCCCCCCTGGGCCTCCACACAGATACGCAGTATTTT
13	-	-	TRBV5-1	TRBJ2-2	CASTEGVSGELFF	TGCGCCAGCACTGAGGGAGTCTCCGGGGAGCTGTTTTTT
12	-	few	TRBV10-2	TRBJ1-4	CASSEYRVGLFF	TGCGCCAGCAGTGAGTACAGGGTCGGACTGTTTTTT
14	-	-	TRBV13	TRBJ2-2	CASSLLRDTGELFF	TGTGCCAGCAGCTTACTTCGGGACACCGGGGAGCTGTTTTTT
16	-	-	TRBV5-5	TRBJ2-5	CASSLVRPGQGETQYF	TGTGCCAGCAGCCTCGTCCGACCGGGGCAGGGGGAGACCCAGTACTTC
16	-	-	TRBV9	TRBJ2-6	CASSVATVSGANVLTF	TGTGCCAGCAGCGTAGCGACTGTTTCTGGGGCCAACGTCCTGACTTTC
14	-	-	TRBV18	TRBJ1-5	CASSPRGPNQPQHF	TGTGCCAGCTCACCACGGGGCCCCAATCAGCCCCAGCATTTT
14	TRBD1	-	TRBV2	TRBJ1-4	CASSGTGRLEKLFF	TGTGCCAGCAGCGGGACAGGGCGGCTCGAAAAACTGTTTTTT
13	TRBD1	-	TRBV7-9	TRBJ1-5	CASSPDRGQPQHF	TGTGCCAGCAGCCCTGACAGGGGGCAGCCCCAGCATTTT
12	-	few	TRBV5-1	TRBJ2-7	CASSLTDYEQYF	TGCGCCAGCAGCCTAACAGACTACGAGCAGTACTTC
15	TRBD2	-	TRBV6-2/TRBV6-3	TRBJ2-5	CASSVDAGGQETQYF	TGTGCCAGCAGCGTCGACGCGGGGGGCCAAGAGACCCAGTACTTC
16	-	-	TRBV29-1	TRBJ1-4	CSVYGPPGETNEKLFF	TGCAGCGTTTACGGGCCCCCCGGGGAGACTAATGAAAAACTGTTTTTT
14	TRBD1	once	TRBV5-1	TRBJ1-2	CASSLSGTGYGYTF	TGCGCCAGCAGCTTGTCTGGGACAGGCTATGGCTACACCTTC
14	-	-	TRBV11-3	TRBJ2-1	CASSLGGSYNEQFF	TGTGCCAGCAGCTTAGGAGGGTCCTACAATGAGCAGTTCTTC
18	TRBD1	-	TRBV4-1	TRBJ1-5	CASSQDLRGQGSNQPQHF	TGCGCCAGCAGCCAAGACTTAAGGGGGCAGGGGAGCAATCAGCCCCAGCATTTT
13	-	-	TRBV19	TRBJ2-5	CASSRGYQETQYF	TGTGCCAGCTCCAGGGGTTACCAAGAGACCCAGTACTTC
14	-	-	TRBV5-8	TRBJ2-7	CASSRLTGRNEQYF	TGTGCCAGCAGCCGCCTGACGGGGAGGAACGAGCAGTACTTC
12	-	-	TRBV24-1	TRBJ2-2	CATSDSPGELFF	TGTGCCACCAGTGATTCTCCCGGGGAGCTGTTTTTT
13	TRBD1	-	TRBV24-1	TRBJ1-5	CATPTGLNQPQHF	TGTGCCACTCCGACAGGGCTCAATCAGCCCCAGCATTTT
14	TRBD1	-	TRBV5-1	TRBJ1-2	CASSSGQGWNGYTF	TGCGCCAGCAGCTCCGGACAGGGTTGGAACGGCTACACCTTC
11	-	-	TRBV6-5	TRBJ1-5	CASRAGAAVHF	TGTGCCAGCAGGGCGGGGGCGGCCGTGCATTTT
15	-	-	TRBV19	TRBJ2-1	CASSIDRSGDNEQFF	TGTGCCAGTAGTATAGATAGGTCAGGGGACAATGAGCAGTTCTTC
16	-	-	TRBV18	TRBJ1-5	CASSPGRGGSNQPQHF	TGTGCCAGCTCACCAGGGCGGGGTGGCAGCAATCAGCCCCAGCATTTT
16	TRBD1	-	TRBV6-2/TRBV6-3	TRBJ1-2	CASSYWSGTDNYGYTF	TGTGCCAGCAGTTACTGGTCCGGGACAGATAACTATGGCTACACCTTC
15	-	-	TRBV6-4	TRBJ1-2	CASSEGWGSNYGYTF	TGTGCCAGCAGTGAAGGATGGGGCAGCAACTATGGCTACACCTTC
11	-	-	TRBV29-1	TRBJ1-4	CSVDLNEKLFF	TGCAGCGTTGATCTGAATGAAAAACTGTTTTTT
15	-	-	TRBV29-1	TRBJ2-7	CSVESLVRAPYEQYF	TGCAGCGTTGAGAGTCTTGTCAGGGCCCCCTACGAGCAGTACTTC
15	TRBD1	-	TRBV7-2	TRBJ1-6	CASSPRTGDESPLHF	TGTGCCAGCAGCCCGAGGACAGGGGACGAGTCACCCCTCCACTTT
15	-	-	TRBV18	TRBJ2-7	CASSPASQSRWEQYF	TGTGCCAGCTCACCAGCCTCGCAGTCTAGGTGGGAGCAGTACTTC